Below, 17 T cell receptor beta chains from the same sample are listed, as sequenced in a study of control samples from healthy donors and cancer patients (TCRdb year 2020). The library was generated by the immunoSEQ multiplex PCR assay. Entries here come from immuneACCESS through TCRdb and include only in-frame sequences with V and J called. Some clones fail to appear in such tables; in the studies checked, an unresolved V gene covers under half of the shortfall, and the cause of the remainder is unknown. Across this sample there are 20,000 or so clones, with approximately 90% seen only once. Jointly, the top ten make up more than 8% of the sample. The sequencing input was PBMCs. The receptors here all came from a woman aged 60-75 years with head and neck cancer.

The CDR3 loop is CASSQAGGVNQPQHF. Written as DNA, the CDR3 is TGTGCCAGCAGCCAAGCAGGGGGCGTAAATCAGCCCCAGCATTTT. The chain combines TRBV3-1 (or the pseudogene TRBV3-2) with TRBJ1-5; 8 bases map to TRBD1. Looked up from germline, CDR1 is LGHDT and CDR2 is YNNKEL (reference sequence). Trimming cost V 1 base and J 4 bases; bases outside gene matches: 3. CDR3 size: 15 residues.

The V gene is TRBV5-5, the J gene TRBJ2-3; 8 bases line up with TRBD2. Trimming took 3 bases from V and 4 from J; bases not matched to a gene: 7. The CDR3 has 15 residues. Germline CDR1 and CDR2: SGHKS and YYEKEE (reference sequence). DNA of the CDR3: TGTGCCAGCAGCTATCCCAGCGGGAGTTCAGATACGCAGTATTTT. As protein: CASSYPSGSSDTQYF.

This rearrangement joins TRBV3-1 (or the pseudogene TRBV3-2) to TRBJ1-1; possibly TRBD1 for D (6 bases). Trimming left V 4 bases short and J 7 bases short, with 13 bases between. The CDR3 covers 13 residues. Germline assignment: CDR1 LGHDT and CDR2 YNNKEL (reference sequence). The CDR3 DNA reads TGTGCCAGCAGCCTCCGGACAGAGCTTGAAGCTTTCTTT. It codes for CASSLRTELEAFF.

The gene calls are TRBV28 and TRBJ2-7; a possible D gene is TRBD2 (6 bases). The CDR3 length is 14 residues. Germline V gene lookup returns CDR1 MDHEN and CDR2 SYDVKM. The V end was cut by 6 bases, the J end by 4 bases, with 16 bases between. CDR3 sequence reads: CASSSGTYPYEQYF. CDR3 bases: TGTGCCAGCAGCTCCGGGACTTACCCTTACGAGCAGTACTTC. Full variable domain (missing parts from reference TRBV28 and TRBJ2-7): DVKVTQSSRYLVKRTGEKVFLECVQDMDHENMFWYRQDPGLGLRLIYFSYDVKMKEKGDIPEGYSVSREKKERFSLILESASTNQTSMYLCASSSGTYPYEQYFGPGTRLTVT.

The chain links TRBV7-3 to TRBJ1-1, with D possibly matching TRBD1 (6 bases). Germline CDR1 SGHTA, CDR2 FQGTGA. The CDR3 covers 13 residues. Trimming cost V 5 bases and J 8 bases, with 15 bases left between them. CDR3 protein: CASSPWTGGEAFF. Written as DNA, the CDR3 is TGTGCCAGCAGCCCCTGGACCGGGGGCGAAGCTTTCTTT.

The chain carries TRBV4-2 and TRBJ2-1; D remains unclear. CDR1 and CDR2 from the germline V gene are LGHNA and YNFKEQ. The CDR3 has 15 amino acids. With 2 bases removed from V and 5 bases from J, the gap between germline ends came to 13 bases. CDR3 sequence: CASSQRGATHNEQFF. CDR3 in DNA: TGTGCCAGCAGCCAAAGAGGCGCTACGCACAATGAGCAGTTCTTC.

The rearrangement uses TRBV23-1 and TRBJ1-1; D unresolved. TRBV23-1 is given ORF status, its function remaining uncertain. The CDR3 runs 16 residues. V lost 8 bases and J lost 0, with 19 bases in between. The CDR3 is CASPTPNGRLNTEAFF. The CDR3 DNA sequence: TGCGCCAGCCCTACCCCCAATGGCCGCCTGAACACTGAAGCTTTCTTT.

This sequence joins TRBV27 and TRBJ2-7, with 10 nucleotides matching TRBD2. Germline loops: CDR1 MNHEY, CDR2 SMNVEV (reference sequence). Unmatched junction bases numbered 4, after V lost 5 bases and J lost 3 bases. The CDR3 length is 14 residues. CDR3 residues: CASSPSGSGYEQYF. In nucleotides, the CDR3 is TGTGCCAGCAGTCCTAGCGGGAGTGGCTACGAGCAGTACTTC.

In its sample, this clone was seen once. J is TRBJ1-1 and V is TRBV18, with D tentatively TRBD1 (6 bases). Germline V gene sequence: CDR1 KGHSH, CDR2 LQKENI. V was shortened by 3 bases and J by 1 base, with 9 bases between the two germline ends. This CDR3 has 14 residues. For the CDR3, the DNA is TGTGCCAGCTCACCTAAGGACAGGAACACTGAAGCTTTCTTT. Amino acid sequence: CASSPKDRNTEAFF. Looking up the rest from reference TRBV18 and TRBJ1-1 gives the full variable domain: NAGVMQNPRHLVRRRGQEARLRCSPMKGHSHVYWYRQLPEEGLKFMVYLQKENIIDESGMPKERFSAEFPKEGPSILRIQQVVRGDSAAYFCASSPKDRNTEAFFGQGTRLTVV.

V and J are TRBV5-6 and TRBJ2-1; the match to TRBD2 covers 11 bases. In germline, CDR1 is SGHDT, CDR2 YYEEEE. The junction had 13 bases not matched to a gene; V was cut back by 5 bases and J by 9 bases. The CDR3 has 16 amino acids. CDR3 sequence: CASRKTLAGEYGEQFF. The CDR3 region has the DNA TGTGCCAGCAGGAAAACACTAGCGGGAGAGTATGGTGAGCAGTTCTTC.

The rearrangement joins TRBV5-1 to TRBJ2-7; 9 positions match TRBD1. There are 14 residues in the CDR3. Trimming at V came to 4 bases and at J to 6 bases, leaving 8 bases not matched to a gene. Germline CDR1 reads SGHRS; CDR2 reads YFSETQ. The CDR3 region is CASSPRDRVLEQYF. The CDR3 DNA follows: TGCGCCAGCAGCCCCCGGGACAGGGTACTCGAGCAGTACTTC.

The genes are TRBV15 and TRBJ2-7; TRBD2 might be the D (7 bases). Trimming stripped 8 bases from V and 3 bases from J, with 17 bases between. The CDR3 extends over 14 amino acids. Germline assignment: CDR1 LNHNV and CDR2 YYDKDF (reference sequence). The CDR3 is CATSGGGGIYEQYF. In DNA, the CDR3 is TGTGCCACCTCCGGGGGCGGGGGCATCTACGAGCAGTACTTC.

The table lists this clone with a count of one. The chain has TRBV3-1 (or the pseudogene TRBV3-2) and TRBJ2-1, with D tentatively TRBD2 (6 bases). This CDR3 comprises 18 residues. Germline assignment: CDR1 LGHDT and CDR2 YNNKEL (reference sequence). The V end was cut by 0 bases, the J end by 0 bases, with 15 bases between. The CDR3 spells CASSQDRLLASSYNEQFF. The CDR3 DNA is TGTGCCAGCAGCCAAGACCGCCTTCTAGCGAGCTCCTACAATGAGCAGTTCTTC.

This chain joins TRBV3-1 (or the pseudogene TRBV3-2) and TRBJ2-1; TRBD2 aligns across 7 bases. This CDR3 region has 15 residues. The trim removed 1 base at V and 5 bases at J, leaving 5 bases unmatched. Germline CDR1 is LGHDT and CDR2 is YNNKEL (reference sequence). For the CDR3, the DNA is TGTGCCAGCAGCCAAGTCGGACTAGTAGACAATGAGCAGTTCTTC. Protein sequence: CASSQVGLVDNEQFF.

This clone was observed once. The J gene is TRBJ2-1, the V gene TRBV14; no clear D gene. CDR3 length: 13 residues. V was trimmed by 2 bases and J by 10 bases, leaving 12 bases between them. From germline, CDR1 is SGHDN and CDR2 FVKESK. The CDR3 sequence: CASSQQGGGEQFF. The CDR3 DNA reads TGTGCCAGCAGCCAACAAGGCGGTGGGGAGCAGTTCTTC.

The chain links TRBV19 to TRBJ1-1, with a possible D match to TRBD1 (5 bases). The germline V gene has CDR1 LNHDA and CDR2 SQIVND (reference sequence). V gave up 4 bases and J gave up 4 bases, with 13 bases separating them. CDR3 length equals 14 residues. The CDR3 coding sequence is TGTGCCAGTAGTACGGGACGGACTTTCACTGAAGCTTTCTTT. Its protein is CASSTGRTFTEAFF.

This rearrangement joins TRBV18 to TRBJ2-1; 8 positions agree with TRBD2. CDR1 and CDR2 from the germline V gene are KGHSH and LQKENI. The CDR3 spans 17 residues. J gave up 2 bases and V 1 base, and 7 bases lay outside the gene matches. The CDR3 DNA follows: TGTGCCAGCTCACCACTTGTGCCGGGAGGGACCTACAATGAGCAGTTCTTC. Amino acid sequence: CASSPLVPGGTYNEQFF.